A single sample gave rise to the 17 T cell receptor beta chains below, sequenced in a study of identical twins. MiXCR, applied by TCRdb to the 5' RACE reads, yields one record per CDR3 protein. The sample consists of under 800,000 distinct CDR3 sequences, approximately 22% of them appearing once. This same sample was also taken into another study, of T cells expressing NK-cell markers.

The sample taken for sequencing was PBMCs. The receptors originated from a woman under 30 in good health.

J is TRBJ2-7 and V is TRBV20-1; D is uncertain. Germline lookup yields CDR1 DFQATT and CDR2 SNEGSKA (reference sequence). V dropped 3 bases and J dropped 1 base, with 16 bases sitting between them. This CDR3 has 15 residues. The CDR3 loop reads CSASGPSVGSYEQYF. CDR3 DNA: TGCAGTGCTAGTGGTCCCTCCGTCGGGTCCTACGAGCAGTACTTC.

The V call is TRBV10-3, the J call TRBJ2-1; D perhaps matches TRBD1 (7 bases). V lost 11 bases and J 11 bases, leaving 22 bases between the germline ends. CDR1 is ENHRY, CDR2 SYGVKD, per germline. CDR3 size: 13 residues. CDR3 in amino acids: CALLQGDSGKQFF. Here the CDR3 DNA reads TGTGCCCTTCTTCAGGGGGACTCCGGGAAGCAGTTCTTC.

The rearrangement uses TRBV10-3 and TRBJ2-3; D is ambiguous. The CDR3 spans 14 residues. The ends were cut back, 6 bases at V and 0 bases at J, with 10 bases in the middle. Germline V gives CDR1 ENHRY, CDR2 SYGVKD. The CDR3 DNA reads as TGTGCCATCAGGACGACTGCGAGCACAGATACGCAGTATTTT. Translating it yields CAIRTTASTDTQYF.

The table lists this clonotype with a few counts. The chain recombines TRBV6-1 with TRBJ2-2; TRBD1 matches 7 bases. Unmatched junction bases numbered 4, after V lost 6 bases and J lost 6 bases. Per germline, CDR1 MNHNS and CDR2 SASEGT. The CDR3 sequence is 13 residues long. The CDR3, as DNA: TGTGCCAGCAGGGGTACAGGGGCCGGGGAGCTGTTTTTT. Translated: CASRGTGAGELFF.

This clonotype was counted only a few times. The rearrangement joins TRBV7-9 to TRBJ2-1, with D possibly TRBD2 on 6 matching bases. Looked up from germline, CDR1 is SEHNR and CDR2 is FQNEAQ (reference sequence). This CDR3 contains 12 residues. V lost 7 bases, J lost 12 bases, and 16 bases lay in between. The CDR3: CASKGIGLWQFF. In nucleotides, the CDR3 is TGTGCCAGCAAAGGGATAGGACTATGGCAGTTCTTC.

The chain uses TRBV7-9 and TRBJ2-1, with 9 bases that match TRBD2. V dropped 2 bases and J dropped 13; count of bases not matched to a gene: 9. The CDR3 is 14 amino acids. Germline V lookup: CDR1 SEHNR, CDR2 FQNEAQ (reference sequence). The CDR3 protein is CASSLTGLAGSQFF. CDR3 coding DNA: TGTGCCAGCAGCTTAACCGGGCTAGCGGGGTCACAGTTCTTC.

V gene TRBV7-3 combines with J gene TRBJ2-5; D is possibly TRBD2 (6 bases). Trimming removed 10 bases at V and 0 bases at J, with 12 bases between. CDR3 length: 13 residues. CDR1 is SGHTA and CDR2 is FQGTGA in the germline V gene. Here the CDR3 reads CAKTEGYQETQYF. For the CDR3, the DNA is TGTGCCAAAACGGAGGGGTACCAAGAGACCCAGTACTTC.

V gene TRBV20-1 combines with J gene TRBJ2-7; D is uncertain. The ends were cut back, 3 bases at V and 5 bases at J, with 11 bases in the middle. Germline values: CDR1 DFQATT, CDR2 SNEGSKA (reference sequence). CDR3 length equals 12 residues. CDR3 loop: CSASGQIDEQYF. The CDR3 DNA reads TGCAGTGCTAGTGGGCAGATCGACGAGCAGTACTTC.

V and J are TRBV12-5 and TRBJ2-7; possible D gene TRBD2, 6 bases. CDR3 length: 13 amino acids. The V and J ends lost 10 bases and 2 bases respectively, with 15 bases between them. CDR1 LGHNT and CDR2 FRNRAP come from the germline V gene. CDR3 sequence reads: CAKCGGDAYEQYF. CDR3 bases: TGTGCTAAATGCGGAGGGGATGCCTACGAGCAGTACTTC.

This clonotype was detected a few times. V is TRBV6-5 and J is TRBJ2-5; the D gene is possibly TRBD2 (6 bases). This CDR3 comprises 14 residues. Germline CDR1 is MNHEY and CDR2 is SVGAGI. The ends were cut back, 4 bases at V and 2 bases at J, with 11 bases in the middle. The CDR3 loop is CASSFPGLQETQYF. The CDR3 coding sequence is TGTGCCAGCAGTTTCCCGGGACTTCAAGAGACCCAGTACTTC.

The genes are TRBV20-1 and TRBJ2-5, with unresolved D. With 4 bases removed from V and 2 bases from J, the gap between germline ends came to 17 bases. Germline CDR1 is DFQATT and CDR2 is SNEGSKA (reference sequence). This CDR3 is built from 15 residues. CDR3 nucleotides: TGCAGTGCTAAGAATGGTCGAGCGAAACAAGAGACCCAGTACTTC. Translation gives CSAKNGRAKQETQYF.

This chain joins TRBV27 and TRBJ2-5; possible D gene TRBD1, 6 bases. This CDR3 comprises 14 residues. Per germline, CDR1 MNHEY and CDR2 SMNVEV (reference sequence). The germline V and J ends were trimmed by 2 bases and 4 bases, with 11 bases remaining between them. In nucleotides, the CDR3 is TGTGCCAGCAGTTTACGCAGGGGAATAGAGACCCAGTACTTC. Its protein product is CASSLRRGIETQYF.

V usage is TRBV29-1 and J usage is TRBJ1-2, with D tentatively TRBD1 (6 bases). Germline CDR1 SQVTM, CDR2 ANQGSEA. The CDR3 sequence is 15 residues long. V lost 3 bases and J 8 bases, leaving 22 bases between the germline ends. CDR3 residues: CSVDLYTDSRGGYTF. CDR3 coding DNA: TGCAGCGTTGACCTGTATACGGACAGCCGAGGAGGCTACACCTTC.

The rearrangement joins TRBV20-1 to TRBJ2-3; no reliable D call. V was cut by 2 bases and J by 1 base, with 4 bases left in between. Looked up from germline, CDR1 is DFQATT and CDR2 is SNEGSKA (reference sequence). CDR3 length equals 12 residues. DNA for the CDR3: TGCAGTGCTAGAAGTGGCACAGATACGCAGTATTTT. It encodes CSARSGTDTQYF.

J is TRBJ2-1 and V is TRBV5-4; 7 nucleotides agree with TRBD2. Trimming at V came to 4 bases and at J to 8 bases, leaving 9 bases not matched to a gene. Germline V gives CDR1 SGHNT, CDR2 YYREEE (reference sequence). This CDR3 region has 14 residues. CDR3 protein: CASSHRDYSDEQFF. CDR3 DNA: TGTGCCAGCAGCCATCGGGACTATTCCGATGAGCAGTTCTTC.

This clonotype was recorded many times. The chain employs TRBV12-3 or TRBV12-4 and TRBJ2-5, with no clear D. Trimming took 2 bases from V and 3 from J, leaving 7 bases between them. CDR3 length equals 13 residues. The CDR3 protein is CASSLRAEETQYF. For the CDR3, the DNA is TGTGCCAGCAGTTTAAGGGCAGAAGAGACCCAGTACTTC.

The rearrangement uses TRBV10-3 and TRBJ2-7; D possibly uses TRBD1 or TRBD2 (5 bases each). The CDR3 runs to 14 residues. The germline gives CDR1 ENHRY, CDR2 SYGVKD. Trimming took off 10 bases at V and 0 bases at J, with 16 bases between the two ends. The CDR3 nucleotides are TGTGCCACCAAGGGTGCAGGGACCTCCTACGAGCAGTACTTC. Translated, it gives CATKGAGTSYEQYF.